Presented here are 19 T cell receptor beta chains from one specimen sequenced in a study of blood T cell repertoires in COVID-19. Repertoires were generated with immunoSEQ multiplex PCR, while TCRdb's copy carries only in-frame clones and drops some. The top ten clones hold 7.5% to 10% of a sample with about 200,000 clones, roughly nine tenths of them seen once. The sequenced sample was PBMCs or T cells enriched from blood (not recorded which). Receptors were obtained from a woman between 18 and 29 years old who had recovered from COVID-19.

The chain recombines TRBV12-3 or TRBV12-4 with TRBJ1-5; D possibly corresponds to TRBD1 (5 bases). V lost 6 bases to trimming and J lost 15 bases, with 18 bases between them. This CDR3 spans 12 amino acids. The chain's CDR3 is CASSPQEGERHF. CDR3 sequence (DNA): TGTGCCAGCAGCCCACAGGAAGGTGAGAGGCATTTT.

This chain links TRBV5-1 with TRBJ2-3, with 7 bases aligning to TRBD1. This CDR3 has 16 residues. V shed 0 bases, J shed 4 bases, and the junction held 8 bases outside the gene matches. Germline V gene sequence: CDR1 SGHRS, CDR2 YFSETQ. CDR3 in DNA: TGCGCCAGCAGCTTGGAGGGACAGACCTCGGCAGATACGCAGTATTTT. It codes for CASSLEGQTSADTQYF.

This chain links TRBV10-3 with TRBJ2-7; 8 bases fit TRBD1. Trimming cost V 0 bases and J 7 bases; bases outside gene matches: 8. Germline V lookup: CDR1 ENHRY, CDR2 SYGVKD. This CDR3 has 15 residues. The CDR3 sequence is CAISESTQGAREQYF. CDR3 coding DNA: TGTGCCATCAGTGAGTCGACTCAGGGGGCGAGAGAGCAGTACTTC.

V gene TRBV5-8 combines with J gene TRBJ1-5; 7 bases agree with TRBD1. Trimming at V came to 2 bases and at J to 1 base, leaving 3 bases not matched to a gene. CDR3 length: 15 residues. Germline CDR1 reads SGHTS; CDR2 reads YDEGEE. The CDR3 protein is CASSFNRGSNQPQHF. The DNA for the CDR3 is TGTGCCAGCAGCTTCAACAGGGGAAGCAATCAGCCCCAGCATTTT. The complete variable domain, with remaining parts taken from reference TRBV5-8 and TRBJ1-5, reads EAGVTQSPTHLIKTRGQQATLRCSPISGHTSVYWYQQALGLGLQFLLWYDEGEERNRGNFPPRFSGRQFPNYSSELNVNALELEDSALYLCASSFNRGSNQPQHFGDGTRLSIL.

Of note for this clone: At the DNA level, this CDR3 is encoded by other sequences in the same sample as well. The chain carries TRBV2 and TRBJ1-1; TRBD1 might be the D (5 bases). Trimming took off 4 bases at V and 1 base at J, with 7 bases between the two ends. The CDR3 is 13 amino acids. The germline V gene has CDR1 SNHLY and CDR2 FYNNEI. The CDR3 protein is CASSGQWNTEAFF. DNA for the CDR3: TGTGCCAGCAGTGGACAGTGGAACACTGAAGCTTTCTTT.

This clone was observed at least ten times. V is TRBV6-5 and J is TRBJ2-1; 11 positions agree with TRBD2. The CDR3 spans 15 residues. J was trimmed by 2 bases and V by 5 bases; bases with no gene match: 2. CDR1 and CDR2 from the germline V gene are MNHEY and SVGAGI. The CDR3 spells CASSLSGGAYNEQFF. The CDR3 DNA is TGTGCCAGCAGTCTTAGCGGGGGGGCCTACAATGAGCAGTTCTTC.

V gene TRBV28 combines with J gene TRBJ1-5, with no clear D. CDR1 and CDR2 (germline): MDHEN, SYDVKM. The V end was cut by 3 bases, the J end by 0 bases, with 9 bases between. The CDR3 spans 15 residues. CDR3 protein: CASSFSPDSNQPQHF. In DNA, the CDR3 is TGTGCCAGCAGTTTTTCGCCAGATAGCAATCAGCCCCAGCATTTT.

This chain connects TRBV5-1 to TRBJ2-7; TRBD2 is a possible D gene (6 bases). The CDR3 is made up of 16 amino acids. Germline values: CDR1 SGHRS, CDR2 YFSETQ. V was trimmed by 0 bases and J by 0 bases, leaving 13 bases between them. The CDR3 protein is CASSLGPGLSSYEQYF. In nucleotides, the CDR3 is TGCGCCAGCAGCTTGGGCCCGGGACTCTCCTCCTACGAGCAGTACTTC.

The chain combines TRBV30 with TRBJ2-1, with a weak D call TRBD1 (6 bases). The germline V gene has CDR1 GTSNPN and CDR2 SVGIG (reference sequence). This CDR3 contains 15 residues. Deletions cut 2 bases from V and 0 bases from J, with 11 bases between. In nucleotides, the CDR3 is TGTGCCTGGAGTTCCCAGGGGAGCTCCTACAATGAGCAGTTCTTC. Encoded protein: CAWSSQGSSYNEQFF.

CDR3 coding DNA: TGTGCCAGCAGTGAAGCTTGGCTAGCGGGGGGGGATACCTTTTACAATGAGCAGTTCTTC. Its translation: CASSEAWLAGGDTFYNEQFF. The chain is built from TRBV6-1 and TRBJ2-1, with 12 bases identical to TRBD2. CDR1 is MNHNS, CDR2 SASEGT, per germline. V lost 0 bases and J lost 4; bases outside the gene matches: 13. The CDR3 has 20 amino acids.

This clone was counted a single time. Other DNA sequences in this sample translate to the same CDR3. The V and J genes are TRBV6-4 and TRBJ1-1; D may be TRBD1 (6 bases). This CDR3 spans 14 amino acids. V lost 6 bases and J 5 bases, leaving 16 bases between the germline ends. Germline V CDR1 and CDR2: MRHNA, SNTAGT. The CDR3 nucleotides read TGTGCCAGCAGGGACACGGACAGAGGGACTGAAGCTTTCTTT. This gives the protein CASRDTDRGTEAFF.

The chain employs TRBV24-1 and TRBJ2-5; 7 bases match TRBD2. The CDR3 loop spans 12 amino acids. Germline V gives CDR1 KGHDR, CDR2 SFDVKD. V shed 7 bases and J 3 bases; nucleotides not matched to a gene: 1. CDR3 DNA: TGTGCCACCAGGGGGGGGGAAGAGACCCAGTACTTC. This translates into CATRGGEETQYF.

This chain connects TRBV12-2 to TRBJ2-7; TRBD1 is the table's D call, not checked against the DNA. TRBV12-2 constitutes a pseudogene. This CDR3 spans 14 amino acids. Here the CDR3 reads CASPCTAPSYEQYF. In DNA form, the CDR3 reads TGTGCAAGTCCCTGCACAGCCCCCTCCTACGAGCAGTACTTC.

The sample holds one count of this clone. The CDR3 here is CASSPGGPYTKLFF. The CDR3 nucleotides read TGTGCCAGCAGCCCAGGGGGCCCTTATACGAAACTGTTTTTT. The chain links TRBV7-9 to TRBJ1-4; 8 bases map to TRBD1. The junction had 10 bases not matched to a gene; V was cut back by 5 bases and J by 11 bases. The CDR3 spans 14 residues. Germline V CDR1 and CDR2: SEHNR, FQNEAQ (reference sequence).

V gene TRBV28 combines with J gene TRBJ1-5; D is unclear. The CDR3 sequence is 14 residues long. Germline CDR1 and CDR2: MDHEN and SYDVKM. Trimming took 5 bases from V and 5 from J, leaving 13 bases between them. Here the CDR3 reads CASSPTYSHQPQHF. The CDR3 nucleotides read TGTGCCAGCAGTCCCACGTACAGTCATCAGCCCCAGCATTTT. The whole variable domain, remainder taken from reference TRBV28 and TRBJ1-5, is DVKVTQSSRYLVKRTGEKVFLECVQDMDHENMFWYRQDPGLGLRLIYFSYDVKMKEKGDIPEGYSVSREKKERFSLILESASTNQTSMYLCASSPTYSHQPQHFGDGTRLSIL.

The count of this clone is one. The CDR3 DNA is TGTGCCAGCAGTTACAGGCGACAGGGGGGCACTGAAGCTTTCTTT. Translation gives CASSYRRQGGTEAFF. The chain uses TRBV6-5 and TRBJ1-1, with 9 bases lining up with TRBD1. Germline CDR1 is MNHEY and CDR2 is SVGAGI. The CDR3 spans 15 residues. The V and J ends lost 2 bases and 4 bases, in that order; junction bases with no gene match: 5.

The chain has TRBV10-3 and TRBJ2-3; no clear D. V was cut by 6 bases and J by 2 bases, with 12 bases left in between. CDR1 is ENHRY and CDR2 is SYGVKD in the germline V gene. The CDR3 sequence is 14 residues long. In DNA, the CDR3 is TGTGCCATCAGGAGACTCGCTATCACAGATACGCAGTATTTT. Its translation is CAIRRLAITDTQYF.

This sequence joins TRBV20-1 and TRBJ2-5, with 12 bases identical to TRBD2. Unmatched junction bases numbered 10, after V lost 3 bases and J lost 2 bases. Per the germline V gene, CDR1 is DFQATT and CDR2 is SNEGSKA (reference sequence). The CDR3 covers 17 residues. The CDR3 coding sequence is TGCAGTGCTAGTATTCGGACTAGCGGGGATGGGCAAGAGACCCAGTACTTC. Protein: CSASIRTSGDGQETQYF.

The CDR3 bases are TGTGCCAGCAGCTTGCGGACAGGGGAGGGTGGCTACACCTTC. This gives the protein CASSLRTGEGGYTF. The chain links TRBV5-6 to TRBJ1-2; 9 positions match TRBD1. CDR3 length: 14 residues. Trimming removed 1 base from V and 7 bases from J; junction bases left unmatched: 5. Germline V gene data show CDR1 as SGHDT and CDR2 as YYEEEE.